This T cell receptor beta chain originates from a study of blood T cell repertoires in COVID-19. Study-level background: PBMCs, B-cell-depleted T cells, or T cells were the source of the cDNA or gDNA that made up the material.

The authors' processing: Amplification from reference gene primers served as the basis for estimated nucleated cell counts. The assay was immunoSEQ multiplex PCR, and TCRdb's table has in-frame clones only and misses some. V and J calls and clone size are given by that table; D and trimming were obtained from the DNA. The data hold over 200,000 clones, with around 86% observed a single time. Participants' reported clinical history set cohort assignment. Trimming removed 4 bases at V and 0 bases at J, with 15 bases between. Germline CDR1 is SGHDT and CDR2 is YYEEEE. The CDR3 is 16 amino acids. The V and J genes are TRBV5-6 and TRBJ2-3; no firm D call. The sequence was collected from a man younger than 30 who had recovered from COVID-19. Sequencing was done on a sample of PBMCs or T cells enriched from blood (not recorded which). The CDR3 is CASSPILLASTDTQYF. CDR3 bases: TGTGCCAGCAGCCCTATATTACTCGCTAGCACAGATACGCAGTATTTT.